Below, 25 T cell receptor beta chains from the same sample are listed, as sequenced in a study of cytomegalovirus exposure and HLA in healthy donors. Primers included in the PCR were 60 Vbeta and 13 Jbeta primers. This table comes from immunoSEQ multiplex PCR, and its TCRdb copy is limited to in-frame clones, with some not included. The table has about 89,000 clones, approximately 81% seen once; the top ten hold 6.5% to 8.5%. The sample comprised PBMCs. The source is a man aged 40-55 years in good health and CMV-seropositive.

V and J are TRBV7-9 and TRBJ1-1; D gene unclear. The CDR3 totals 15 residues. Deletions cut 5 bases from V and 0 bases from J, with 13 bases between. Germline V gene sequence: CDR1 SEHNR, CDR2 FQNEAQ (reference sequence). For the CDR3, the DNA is TGTGCCAGCAGCGTTAGCGGGCGAATGAACACTGAAGCTTTCTTT. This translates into CASSVSGRMNTEAFF.

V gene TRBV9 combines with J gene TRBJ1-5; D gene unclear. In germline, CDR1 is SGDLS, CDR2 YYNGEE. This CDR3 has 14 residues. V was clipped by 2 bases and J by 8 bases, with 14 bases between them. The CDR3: CASSVTAASEPQHF. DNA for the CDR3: TGTGCCAGCAGCGTGACGGCGGCCTCGGAGCCCCAGCATTTT.

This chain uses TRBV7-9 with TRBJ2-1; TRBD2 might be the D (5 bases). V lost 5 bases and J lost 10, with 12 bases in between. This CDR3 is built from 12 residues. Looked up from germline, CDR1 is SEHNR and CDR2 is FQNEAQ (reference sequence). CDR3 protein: CASSPPGGEQFF. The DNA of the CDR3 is TGTGCCAGCAGCCCTCCCGGCGGGGAGCAGTTCTTC. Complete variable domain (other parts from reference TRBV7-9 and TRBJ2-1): DTGVSQNPRHKITKRGQNVTFRCDPISEHNRLYWYRQTLGQGPEFLTYFQNEAQLEKSRLLSDRFSAERPKGSFSTLEIQRTEQGDSAMYLCASSPPGGEQFFGPGTRLTVL.

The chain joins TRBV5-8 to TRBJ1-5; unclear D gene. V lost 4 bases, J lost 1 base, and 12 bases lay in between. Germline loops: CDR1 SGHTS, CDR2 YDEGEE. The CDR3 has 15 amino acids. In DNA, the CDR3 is TGTGCCAGCAGCCCTGGTCGGGTAAGCAATCAGCCCCAGCATTTT. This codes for CASSPGRVSNQPQHF.

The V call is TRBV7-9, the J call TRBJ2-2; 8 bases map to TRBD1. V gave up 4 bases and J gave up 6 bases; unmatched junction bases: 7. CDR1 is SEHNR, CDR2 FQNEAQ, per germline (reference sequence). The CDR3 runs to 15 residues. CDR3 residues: CASSSGQGSSGELFF. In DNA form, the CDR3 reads TGTGCCAGCAGCTCCGGACAGGGTAGCTCCGGGGAGCTGTTTTTT.

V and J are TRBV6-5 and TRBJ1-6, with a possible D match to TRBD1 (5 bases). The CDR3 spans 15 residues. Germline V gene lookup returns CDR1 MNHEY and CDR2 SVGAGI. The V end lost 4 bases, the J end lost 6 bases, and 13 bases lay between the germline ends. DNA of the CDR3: TGTGCCAGCAGTTTTATAGGGCAGGGTAATTCACCCCTCCACTTT. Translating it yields CASSFIGQGNSPLHF.

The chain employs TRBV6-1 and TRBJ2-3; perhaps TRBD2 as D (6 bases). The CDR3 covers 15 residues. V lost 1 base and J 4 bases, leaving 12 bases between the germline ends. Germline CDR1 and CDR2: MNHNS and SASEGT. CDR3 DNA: TGTGCCAGCAGTGAAGAAGGCGGGGCTGCAGATACGCAGTATTTT. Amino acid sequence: CASSEEGGAADTQYF.

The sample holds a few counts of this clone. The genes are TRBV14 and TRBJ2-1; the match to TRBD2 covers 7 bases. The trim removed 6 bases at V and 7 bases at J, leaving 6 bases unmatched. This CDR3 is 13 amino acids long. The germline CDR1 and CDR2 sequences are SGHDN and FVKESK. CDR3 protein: CASRQTGGNEQFF. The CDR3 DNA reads TGTGCCAGCAGACAGACGGGAGGAAATGAGCAGTTCTTC.

The CDR3 nucleotides read TGTGCCAGCAGCGGGGGACTAGCGGGATCCCAAAAAGAGACCCAGTACTTC. This sequence encodes CASSGGLAGSQKETQYF. The chain joins TRBV9 to TRBJ2-5; 13 positions match TRBD2. The V and J ends lost 3 bases and 3 bases, in that order; junction bases with no gene match: 8. The germline V gene encodes CDR1 SGDLS and CDR2 YYNGEE. This CDR3 spans 17 amino acids. The full variable domain, in which reference TRBV9 and TRBJ2-5 provide the parts outside the CDR3, is DSGVTQTPKHLITATGQRVTLRCSPRSGDLSVYWYQQSLDQGLQFLIQYYNGEERAKGNILERFSAQQFPDLHSELNLSSLELGDSALYFCASSGGLAGSQKETQYFGPGTRLLVL.

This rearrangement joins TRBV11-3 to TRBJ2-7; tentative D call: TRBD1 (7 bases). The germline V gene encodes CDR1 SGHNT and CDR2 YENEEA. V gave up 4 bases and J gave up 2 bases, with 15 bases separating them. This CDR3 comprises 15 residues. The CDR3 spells CASSSGGTAAYEQYF. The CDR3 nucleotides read TGTGCCAGCAGCTCAGGCGGGACAGCTGCCTACGAGCAGTACTTC.

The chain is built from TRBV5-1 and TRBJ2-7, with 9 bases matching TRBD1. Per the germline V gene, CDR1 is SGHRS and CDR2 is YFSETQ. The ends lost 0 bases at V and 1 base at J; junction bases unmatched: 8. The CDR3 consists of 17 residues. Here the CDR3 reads CASSLGGRGQGSYEQYF. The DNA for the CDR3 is TGCGCCAGCAGCTTGGGGGGGAGGGGACAGGGATCCTACGAGCAGTACTTC.

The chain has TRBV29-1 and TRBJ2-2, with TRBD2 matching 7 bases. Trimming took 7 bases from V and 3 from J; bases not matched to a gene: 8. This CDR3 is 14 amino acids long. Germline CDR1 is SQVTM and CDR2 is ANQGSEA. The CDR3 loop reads CSAHPGGYTGELFF. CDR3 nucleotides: TGCAGCGCTCACCCGGGGGGTTACACCGGGGAGCTGTTTTTT.

CDR3 sequence: CASSTYRQPGGANVLTF. DNA of the CDR3: TGTGCCAGTAGTACGTACCGACAGCCCGGAGGGGCCAACGTCCTGACTTTC. V gene TRBV19 combines with J gene TRBJ2-6; possibly TRBD1 for D (5 bases). Trimming cost V 4 bases and J 4 bases, with 17 bases left between them. Germline loops: CDR1 LNHDA, CDR2 SQIVND (reference sequence). The CDR3 runs 17 residues.

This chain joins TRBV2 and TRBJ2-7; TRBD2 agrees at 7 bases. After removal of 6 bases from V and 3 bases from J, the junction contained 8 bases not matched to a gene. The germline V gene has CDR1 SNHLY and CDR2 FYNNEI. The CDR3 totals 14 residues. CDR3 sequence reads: CASSRWGGDYEQYF. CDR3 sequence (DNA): TGTGCCAGCAGCCGGTGGGGGGGGGACTACGAGCAGTACTTC.

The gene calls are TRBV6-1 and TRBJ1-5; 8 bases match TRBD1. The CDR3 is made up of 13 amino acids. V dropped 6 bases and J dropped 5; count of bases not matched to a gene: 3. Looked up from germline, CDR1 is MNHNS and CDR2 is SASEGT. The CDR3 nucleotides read TGTGCCAGCAGGGACAGGGTCCATCAGCCCCAGCATTTT. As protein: CASRDRVHQPQHF.

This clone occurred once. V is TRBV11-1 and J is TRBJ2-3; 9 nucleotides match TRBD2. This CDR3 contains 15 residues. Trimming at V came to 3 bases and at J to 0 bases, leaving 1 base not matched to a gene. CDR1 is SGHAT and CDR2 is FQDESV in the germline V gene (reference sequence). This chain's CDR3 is CASSFTSGSTDTQYF. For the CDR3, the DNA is TGTGCCAGCAGCTTTACTAGCGGGAGCACAGATACGCAGTATTTT.

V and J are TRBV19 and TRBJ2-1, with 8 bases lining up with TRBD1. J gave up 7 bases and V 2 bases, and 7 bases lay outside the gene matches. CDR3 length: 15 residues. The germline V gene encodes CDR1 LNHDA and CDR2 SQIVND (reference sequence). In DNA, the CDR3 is TGTGCCAGTAGTATACTGAAGACAGGGGTAAATGAGCAGTTCTTC. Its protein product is CASSILKTGVNEQFF.

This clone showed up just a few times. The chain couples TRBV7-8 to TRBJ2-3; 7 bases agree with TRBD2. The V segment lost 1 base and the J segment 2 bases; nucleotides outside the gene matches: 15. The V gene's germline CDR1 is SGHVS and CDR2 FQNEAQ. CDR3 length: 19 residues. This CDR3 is CASSLGGGVARPYTDTQYF. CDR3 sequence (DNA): TGTGCCAGCAGCTTAGGGGGGGGAGTAGCTAGGCCCTACACAGATACGCAGTATTTT.

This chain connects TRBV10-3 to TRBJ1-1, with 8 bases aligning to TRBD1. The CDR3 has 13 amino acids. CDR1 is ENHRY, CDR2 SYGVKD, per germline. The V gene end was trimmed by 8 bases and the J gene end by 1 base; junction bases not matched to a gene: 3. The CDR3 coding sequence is TGTGCCATCGGGGGACAGGAGAACACTGAAGCTTTCTTT. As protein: CAIGGQENTEAFF.

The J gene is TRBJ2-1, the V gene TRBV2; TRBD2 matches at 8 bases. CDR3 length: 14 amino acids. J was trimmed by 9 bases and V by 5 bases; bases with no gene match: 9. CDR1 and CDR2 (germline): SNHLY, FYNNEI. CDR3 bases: TGTGCCAGCAGTCGGACGGGAGGGCCCGGTGAGCAGTTCTTC. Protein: CASSRTGGPGEQFF.

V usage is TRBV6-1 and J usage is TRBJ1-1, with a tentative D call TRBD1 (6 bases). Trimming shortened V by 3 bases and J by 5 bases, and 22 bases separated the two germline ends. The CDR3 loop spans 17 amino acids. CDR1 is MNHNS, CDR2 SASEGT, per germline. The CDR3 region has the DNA TGTGCCAGCAGTGAGGGGCAGGGTTTGGGGGCGGCGACTGAAGCTTTCTTT. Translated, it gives CASSEGQGLGAATEAFF.

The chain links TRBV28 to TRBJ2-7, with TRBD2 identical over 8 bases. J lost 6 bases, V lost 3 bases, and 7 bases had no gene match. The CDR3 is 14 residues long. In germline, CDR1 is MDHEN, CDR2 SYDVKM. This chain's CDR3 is CASSFSGKNGEQYF. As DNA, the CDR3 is TGTGCCAGCAGTTTTAGCGGGAAGAATGGCGAGCAGTACTTC.

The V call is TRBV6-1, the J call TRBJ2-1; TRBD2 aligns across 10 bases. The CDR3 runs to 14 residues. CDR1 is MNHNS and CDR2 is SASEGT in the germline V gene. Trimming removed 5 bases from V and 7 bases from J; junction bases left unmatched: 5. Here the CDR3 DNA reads TGTGCCAGCAGTTGGACTAGCGGCTCTAATGAGCAGTTCTTC. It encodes CASSWTSGSNEQFF.

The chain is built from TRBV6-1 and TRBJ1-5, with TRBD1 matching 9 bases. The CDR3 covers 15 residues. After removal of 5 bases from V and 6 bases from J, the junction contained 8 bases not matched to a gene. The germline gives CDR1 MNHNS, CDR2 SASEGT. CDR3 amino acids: CASSRGQGTAQPQHF. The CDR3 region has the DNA TGTGCCAGCAGTCGGGGACAGGGCACCGCTCAGCCCCAGCATTTT.

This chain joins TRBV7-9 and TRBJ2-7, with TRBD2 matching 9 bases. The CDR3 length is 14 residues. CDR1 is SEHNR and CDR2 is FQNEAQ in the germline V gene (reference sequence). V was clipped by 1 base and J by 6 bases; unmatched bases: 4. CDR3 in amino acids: CASSLELAGSEQYF. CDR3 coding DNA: TGTGCCAGCAGCTTAGAGCTAGCGGGGTCCGAGCAGTACTTC.